A selection of T cell receptor beta chains follows, all from one sample in a study of PD-1 blockade in classical Hodgkin lymphoma. Libraries were prepared by immunoSEQ multiplex PCR; TCRdb keeps only in-frame clonotypes and omits some of them. The data show approximately 11,000 clones, roughly 72% seen once. This specimen was CD4+ T cells from blood, taken before the fourth cycle of nivolumab. Source of these receptors: a human donor with classical Hodgkin lymphoma. Each CDR3 is given with its conserved first and last residue. The D gene is left open where the match is weak. Clone sizes are given selectively: once, few, many, or a class where the clone is expanded.

D gene	V gene	clone size	J gene	CDR3 protein	CDR3 DNA
-	TRBV9	-	TRBJ2-3	CASSVVGTDTQYF	TGTGCCAGCAGCGTAGTTGGCACAGATACGCAGTATTTT
TRBD2	TRBV6-6	-	TRBJ2-1	CASTESGKQFF	TGTGCCAGCACCGAGAGCGGGAAGCAGTTCTTC
-	TRBV10-1	-	TRBJ2-1	CASSVAQGSYNEQFF	TGCGCCAGCAGTGTTGCGCAGGGTTCCTACAATGAGCAGTTCTTC
TRBD1	TRBV6-7	-	TRBJ2-7	CASHRRGRGYEQYF	TGTGCCAGCCACCGCAGGGGGCGCGGATACGAGCAGTACTTC
TRBD2	TRBV6-6	-	TRBJ2-7	CASRERGTTWEQYF	TGTGCCAGCAGAGAGCGGGGGACCACATGGGAGCAGTACTTC
-	TRBV5-4	-	TRBJ1-1	CASREGPDTEAFF	TGTGCCAGCCGTGAGGGGCCGGACACTGAAGCTTTCTTT
-	TRBV7-9	-	TRBJ2-7	CASSPQGQGSPLEQYF	TGTGCCAGCAGCCCCCAAGGGCAGGGGAGCCCTCTCGAGCAGTACTTC
-	TRBV18	once	TRBJ2-5	CASSPRGYGETQYF	TGTGCCAGCTCACCACGAGGGTACGGGGAGACCCAGTACTTC
-	TRBV5-1	-	TRBJ2-7	CASSLASTGVDEQYF	TGCGCCAGCAGCTTGGCCAGCACAGGAGTCGACGAGCAGTACTTC
TRBD2	TRBV5-6	once	TRBJ2-7	CASSGGLAGVTYEQYF	TGTGCCAGCAGCGGGGGACTAGCGGGAGTTACCTACGAGCAGTACTTC
-	TRBV19	-	TRBJ1-1	CASSFGTLNTEAFF	TGTGCCAGTAGTTTTGGGACACTGAACACTGAAGCTTTCTTT
TRBD1	TRBV4-1	-	TRBJ2-7	CASSQRLAGTASYEQYF	TGCGCCAGCAGCCAACGCTTAGCCGGGACAGCCTCCTACGAGCAGTACTTC
TRBD2	TRBV18	-	TRBJ2-1	CASSPPIIREGGNEQFF	TGTGCCAGCTCACCACCTATTATCCGGGAGGGTGGGAATGAGCAGTTCTTC
-	TRBV5-5	-	TRBJ2-3	CASSFYSGAQDTQYF	TGTGCCAGCAGCTTTTATTCGGGGGCCCAAGATACGCAGTATTTT
TRBD2	TRBV30	-	TRBJ2-2	CAWRISGRKNTGELFF	TGTGCCTGGAGAATTAGCGGGAGGAAGAACACCGGGGAGCTGTTTTTT
-	TRBV6-1	-	TRBJ1-5	CASRTHENSNQPQHF	TGTGCCAGCAGAACACATGAAAATAGCAATCAGCCCCAGCATTTT
-	TRBV6-1	-	TRBJ1-1	CASRRGAADVWAFF	TGTGCCAGCAGGCGAGGGGCAGCGGATGTTTGGGCTTTCTTT
-	TRBV19	-	TRBJ1-5	CASSRQGINQPQHF	TGTGCCAGTAGTCGGCAGGGAATCAATCAGCCCCAGCATTTT
TRBD1	TRBV10-2	-	TRBJ1-3	CASSELDRVSGNTIYF	TGCGCCAGCAGTGAGTTGGACAGGGTCTCTGGAAACACCATATATTTT
-	TRBV5-5	-	TRBJ1-3	CASSRAGDSFPGNTIYF	TGTGCCAGCAGCCGGGCCGGAGACTCTTTCCCTGGAAACACCATATATTTT
TRBD2	TRBV11-2	-	TRBJ2-2	CASSSTSGAGELFF	TGTGCCAGCAGCTCGACTAGCGGGGCCGGGGAGCTGTTTTTT
-	TRBV18	-	TRBJ2-7	CASSPPSGYEQYF	TGTGCCAGCTCACCACCGAGCGGCTACGAGCAGTACTTC
-	TRBV28	-	TRBJ2-3	CAIQAPSRGADTQYF	TGTGCCATCCAGGCCCCATCCCGGGGTGCAGATACGCAGTATTTT
TRBD1	TRBV19	-	TRBJ2-5	CASSIALRQGAGETQYF	TGTGCCAGTAGTATAGCCCTCCGCCAGGGGGCTGGGGAGACCCAGTACTTC
-	TRBV28	-	TRBJ2-1	CASSSPGATTSNEQFF	TGTGCCAGCAGTTCCCCGGGCGCTACTACTAGCAATGAGCAGTTCTTC
-	TRBV29-1	-	TRBJ1-2	CSVPREGTDYGYTF	TGCAGCGTTCCCCGAGAGGGGACGGACTATGGCTACACCTTC
TRBD1	TRBV19	-	TRBJ2-5	CASRDRGRGETQYF	TGTGCCAGTCGGGACAGGGGTCGGGGCGAGACCCAGTACTTC
-	TRBV5-5	-	TRBJ2-7	CASSLEGNGAYEQYF	TGTGCCAGCAGCTTGGAGGGGAACGGAGCGTACGAGCAGTACTTC
TRBD2	TRBV27	-	TRBJ2-5	CASRRTSVKETQYF	TGTGCCAGCAGACGGACTAGCGTAAAAGAGACCCAGTACTTC
-	TRBV6-5	-	TRBJ2-1	CASSYNRPGEQFF	TGTGCCAGCAGTTACAACAGGCCTGGCGAGCAGTTCTTC
-	TRBV7-8	once	TRBJ1-4	CASSLLWGPNEKLFF	TGTGCCAGCAGCTTGCTGTGGGGGCCTAATGAAAAACTGTTTTTT
-	TRBV7-2	-	TRBJ1-2	CASSPQGVTQGYGYTF	TGTGCCAGCAGCCCCCAAGGGGTAACCCAGGGCTATGGCTACACCTTC